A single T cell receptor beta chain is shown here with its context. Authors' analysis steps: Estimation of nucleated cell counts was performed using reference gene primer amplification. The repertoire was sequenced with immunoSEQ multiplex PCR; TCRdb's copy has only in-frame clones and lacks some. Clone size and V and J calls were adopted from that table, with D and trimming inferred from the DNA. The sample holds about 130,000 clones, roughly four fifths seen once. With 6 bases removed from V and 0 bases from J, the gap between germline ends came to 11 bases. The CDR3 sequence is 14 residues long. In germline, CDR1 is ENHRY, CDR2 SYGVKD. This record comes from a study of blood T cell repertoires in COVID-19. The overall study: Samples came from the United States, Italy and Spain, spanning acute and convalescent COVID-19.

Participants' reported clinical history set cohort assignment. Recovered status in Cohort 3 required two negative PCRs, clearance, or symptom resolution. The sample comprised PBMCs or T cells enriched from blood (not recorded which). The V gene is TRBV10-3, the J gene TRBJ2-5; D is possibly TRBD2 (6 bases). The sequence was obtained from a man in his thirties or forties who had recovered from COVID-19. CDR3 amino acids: CAIRDYLYQETQYF. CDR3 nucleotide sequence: TGTGCCATCAGGGACTACCTGTACCAAGAGACCCAGTACTTC.